This T cell receptor (beta chain) stems from a study of blood T cells in healthy people across ages. Germline V CDR1 and CDR2: MNHEY, SVGAGI. This CDR3 contains 17 residues. It was with a sample-barcoded 5' primer and a J-beta primer mix that a second PCR of roughly 6 to 12 cycles was run. TCRdb re-called the 5' RACE reads through MiXCR, storing one row per CDR3 protein. The repertoire holds about 1.4 million distinct CDR3 sequences, with approximately 59% as singletons. This clonotype was picked up a small number of times. The TCR originated in a man in his late teens or twenties in good health. The rearrangement joins TRBV6-5 to TRBJ2-5, with D possibly called TRBD1 or TRBD2 (5 bases each). The DNA matches TRBJ2-7 better at its end, which makes the J call doubtful. Sample: blood. The CDR3 reads CASSYSGQGVRRGEQYF. The CDR3 DNA follows: TGTGCCAGCAGTTACTCGGGGCAGGGAGTTCGTCGGGGCGAGCAGTACTTC.